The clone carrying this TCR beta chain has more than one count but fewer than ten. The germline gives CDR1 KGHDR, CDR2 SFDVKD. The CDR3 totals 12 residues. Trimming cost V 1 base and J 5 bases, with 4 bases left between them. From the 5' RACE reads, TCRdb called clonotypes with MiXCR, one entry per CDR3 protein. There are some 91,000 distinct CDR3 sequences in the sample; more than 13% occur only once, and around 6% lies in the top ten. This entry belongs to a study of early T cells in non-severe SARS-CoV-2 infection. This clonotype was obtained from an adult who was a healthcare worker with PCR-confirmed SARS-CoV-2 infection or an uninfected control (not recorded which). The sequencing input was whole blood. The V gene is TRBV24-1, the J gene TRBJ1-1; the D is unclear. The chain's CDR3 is CATSDLGTEAFF. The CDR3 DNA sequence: TGTGCCACCAGTGATTTAGGGACTGAAGCTTTCTTT.